This T cell receptor (beta chain) was retrieved from a study of T cells in pancreatic ductal adenocarcinoma. Study observations and caveats: Compared with tumor, blood showed more total productive templates and around 8.1-fold more clonotypes. No significant tumor-blood clonality difference; means were about 0.12 and 0.073.

Produced via immunoSEQ multiplex PCR; TCRdb's table is partial and in-frame only. The sample contains about 9,400 clones, under 70% of which appear only once. As to this clone: What it binds is not known.

The selected patients with pancreatic ductal adenocarcinoma had surgery but no neoadjuvant therapy. The clonotype originates from a human donor with pancreatic ductal adenocarcinoma. Sequencing was carried out using pancreatic tumor tissue.

CDR3 protein: CATSRGIKAYTTYNEQFF. In DNA form, the CDR3 reads TGTGCCACCAGCAGAGGGATTAAGGCCTATACTACTTACAATGAGCAGTTCTTC. V usage is TRBV15 and J usage is TRBJ2-1; no firm D call. V lost 1 base to trimming and J lost 4 bases, with 20 bases between them. Germline-derived CDR1 and CDR2 are LNHNV and YYDKDF (reference sequence). The CDR3 consists of 18 residues.